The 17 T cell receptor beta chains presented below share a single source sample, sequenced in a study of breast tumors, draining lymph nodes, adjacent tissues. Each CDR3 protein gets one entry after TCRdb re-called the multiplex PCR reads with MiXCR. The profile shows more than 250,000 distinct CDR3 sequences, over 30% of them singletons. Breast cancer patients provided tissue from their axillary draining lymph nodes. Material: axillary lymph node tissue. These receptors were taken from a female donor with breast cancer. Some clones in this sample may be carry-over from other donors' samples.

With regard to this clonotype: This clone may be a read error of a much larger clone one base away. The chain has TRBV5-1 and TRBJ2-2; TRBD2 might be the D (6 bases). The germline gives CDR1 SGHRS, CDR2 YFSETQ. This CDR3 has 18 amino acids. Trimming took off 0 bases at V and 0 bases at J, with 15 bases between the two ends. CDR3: CASSLGLEGGSNTGELFF. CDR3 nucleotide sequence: TGCGCCAGCAGCTTGGGACTAGAGGGAGGATCGAACACCGGGGAGCTGTTTTTT.

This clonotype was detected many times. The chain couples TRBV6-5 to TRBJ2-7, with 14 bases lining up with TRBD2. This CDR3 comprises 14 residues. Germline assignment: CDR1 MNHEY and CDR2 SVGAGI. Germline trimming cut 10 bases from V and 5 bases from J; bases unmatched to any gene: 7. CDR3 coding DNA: TGTGCCACCACGACTAGCGGGAGGGCCAACGAGCAGTACTTC. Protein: CATTTSGRANEQYF.

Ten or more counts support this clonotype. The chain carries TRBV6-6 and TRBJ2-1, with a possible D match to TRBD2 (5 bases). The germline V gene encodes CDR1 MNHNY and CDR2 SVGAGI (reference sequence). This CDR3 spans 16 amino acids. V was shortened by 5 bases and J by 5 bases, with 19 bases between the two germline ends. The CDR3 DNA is TGTGCCAGCAGTGCCCTGGGGAGCGCCTCTCACAATGAGCAGTTCTTC. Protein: CASSALGSASHNEQFF.

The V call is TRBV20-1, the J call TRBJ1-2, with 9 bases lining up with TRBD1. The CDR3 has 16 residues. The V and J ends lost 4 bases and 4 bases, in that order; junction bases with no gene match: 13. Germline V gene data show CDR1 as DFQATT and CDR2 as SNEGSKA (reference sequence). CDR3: CSAKRGGQGTIYGYTF. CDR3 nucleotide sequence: TGCAGTGCTAAACGCGGAGGACAGGGGACTATCTATGGCTACACCTTC.

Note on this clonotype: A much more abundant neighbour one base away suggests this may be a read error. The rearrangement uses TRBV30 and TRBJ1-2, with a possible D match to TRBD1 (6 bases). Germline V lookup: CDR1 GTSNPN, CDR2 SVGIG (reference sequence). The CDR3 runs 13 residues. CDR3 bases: TGTGCCTGGAGGCAGGCATATGCGGGGGGCTACGCCTTC. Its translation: CAWRQAYAGGYAF. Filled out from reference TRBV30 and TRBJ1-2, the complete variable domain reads SQTIHQWPATLVQPVGSPLSLECTVEGTSNPNLYWYRQAAGRGLQLLFYSVGIGQISSEVPQNLSASRPQDRQFILSSKKLLLSDSGFYLCAWRQAYAGGYAFGSGTRLTVV.

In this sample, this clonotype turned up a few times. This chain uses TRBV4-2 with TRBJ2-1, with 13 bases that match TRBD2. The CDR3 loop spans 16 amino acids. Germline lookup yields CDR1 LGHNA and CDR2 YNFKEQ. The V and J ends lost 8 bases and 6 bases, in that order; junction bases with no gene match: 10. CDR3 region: CASGRLAGGGGNEQFF. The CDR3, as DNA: TGTGCCAGCGGTAGACTAGCGGGAGGAGGGGGCAATGAGCAGTTCTTC.

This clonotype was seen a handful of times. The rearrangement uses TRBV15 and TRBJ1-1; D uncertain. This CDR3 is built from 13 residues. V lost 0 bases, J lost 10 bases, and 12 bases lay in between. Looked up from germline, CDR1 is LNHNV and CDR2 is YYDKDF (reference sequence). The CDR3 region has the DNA TGTGCCACCAGCAGAGATCCAGGTTCTTCAGCTTTCTTT. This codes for CATSRDPGSSAFF.

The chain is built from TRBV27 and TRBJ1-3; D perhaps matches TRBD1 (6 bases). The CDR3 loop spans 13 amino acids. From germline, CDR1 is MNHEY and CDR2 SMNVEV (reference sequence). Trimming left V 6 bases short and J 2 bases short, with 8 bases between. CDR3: CASRQGAGNTIYF. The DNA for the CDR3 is TGTGCCAGCAGACAGGGTGCTGGAAACACCATATATTTT.

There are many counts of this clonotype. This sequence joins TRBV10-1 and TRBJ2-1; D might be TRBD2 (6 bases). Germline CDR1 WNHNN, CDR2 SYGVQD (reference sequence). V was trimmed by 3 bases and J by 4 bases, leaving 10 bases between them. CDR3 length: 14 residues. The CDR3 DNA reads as TGCGCCAGCAGTGAAATAGCGGCTTACAATGAGCAGTTCTTC. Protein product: CASSEIAAYNEQFF.

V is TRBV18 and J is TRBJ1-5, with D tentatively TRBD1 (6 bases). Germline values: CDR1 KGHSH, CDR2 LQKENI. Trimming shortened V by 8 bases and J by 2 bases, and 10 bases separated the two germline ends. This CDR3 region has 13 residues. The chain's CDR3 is CASRGQRNQPQHF. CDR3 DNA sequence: TGTGCCAGCCGGGGACAACGCAATCAGCCCCAGCATTTT. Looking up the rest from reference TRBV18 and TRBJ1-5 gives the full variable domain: NAGVMQNPRHLVRRRGQEARLRCSPMKGHSHVYWYRQLPEEGLKFMVYLQKENIIDESGMPKERFSAEFPKEGPSILRIQQVVRGDSAAYFCASRGQRNQPQHFGDGTRLSIL.

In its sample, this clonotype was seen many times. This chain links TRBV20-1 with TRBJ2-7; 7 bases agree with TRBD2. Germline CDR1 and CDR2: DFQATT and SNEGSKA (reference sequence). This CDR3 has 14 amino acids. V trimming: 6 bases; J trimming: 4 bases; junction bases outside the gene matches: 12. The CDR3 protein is CSASPAGLRYEQYF. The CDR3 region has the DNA TGCAGTGCGTCCCCAGCGGGGTTACGTTACGAGCAGTACTTC.

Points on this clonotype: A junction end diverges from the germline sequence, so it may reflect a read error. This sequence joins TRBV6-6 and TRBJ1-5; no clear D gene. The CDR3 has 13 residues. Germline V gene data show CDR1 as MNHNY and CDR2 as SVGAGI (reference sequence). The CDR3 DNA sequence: TGCGCCAGAAGTTTCCAGCCCAATCAGCCCCAGCATTTT. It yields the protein CARSFQPNQPQHF.

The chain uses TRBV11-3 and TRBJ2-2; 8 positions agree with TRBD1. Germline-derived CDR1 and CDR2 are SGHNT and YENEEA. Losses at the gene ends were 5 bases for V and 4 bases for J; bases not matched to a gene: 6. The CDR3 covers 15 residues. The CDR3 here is CASSIGQGTTGELFF. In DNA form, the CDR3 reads TGTGCCAGCAGCATTGGACAGGGAACCACCGGGGAGCTGTTTTTT.

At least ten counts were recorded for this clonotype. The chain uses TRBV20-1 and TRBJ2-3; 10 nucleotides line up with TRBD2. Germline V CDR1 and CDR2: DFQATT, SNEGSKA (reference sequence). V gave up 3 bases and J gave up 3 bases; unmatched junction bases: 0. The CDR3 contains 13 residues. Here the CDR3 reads CSARGLATDTQYF. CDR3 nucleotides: TGCAGTGCTAGGGGACTAGCGACAGATACGCAGTATTTT.

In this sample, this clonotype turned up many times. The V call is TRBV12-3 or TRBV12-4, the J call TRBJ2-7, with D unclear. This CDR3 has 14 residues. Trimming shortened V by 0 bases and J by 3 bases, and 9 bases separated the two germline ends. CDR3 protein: CASSLAGDLYEQYF. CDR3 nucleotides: TGTGCCAGCAGTTTAGCGGGTGACCTCTACGAGCAGTACTTC.

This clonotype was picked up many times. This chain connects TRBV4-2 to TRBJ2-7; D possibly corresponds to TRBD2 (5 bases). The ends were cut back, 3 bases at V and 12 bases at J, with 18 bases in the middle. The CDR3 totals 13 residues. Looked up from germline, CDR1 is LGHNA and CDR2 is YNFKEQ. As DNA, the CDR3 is TGTGCCAGCAGCCAGGTTAGCGCCTCCCGTATGTACTTC. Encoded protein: CASSQVSASRMYF.

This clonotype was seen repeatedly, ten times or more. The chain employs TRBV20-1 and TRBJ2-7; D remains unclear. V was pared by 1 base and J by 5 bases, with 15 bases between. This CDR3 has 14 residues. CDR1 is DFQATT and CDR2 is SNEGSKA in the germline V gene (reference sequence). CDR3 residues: CSARVGLLRHEQYF. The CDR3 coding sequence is TGCAGTGCTAGAGTTGGCCTTCTTAGGCACGAGCAGTACTTC.